This TCR beta chain was sequenced for a study of blood T cells in healthy people across ages. The sample holds one count of this clonotype. A second PCR, run for about 6 to 12 cycles, used a sample-barcoded 5' primer plus a J-beta primer mix. Tags on each cDNA molecule came from a template-switch adaptor with 12 random nucleotides. TCRdb passed the 5' RACE reads through MiXCR, listing each CDR3 protein once. The data contain just over 1 million distinct CDR3 sequences, 40% to 55% of them singletons. CDR3 length equals 14 residues. The germline CDR1 and CDR2 sequences are DFQATT and SNEGSKA (reference sequence).

The receptor comes from a woman aged 55-70 years in good health. This chain uses TRBV20-1 with TRBJ2-4, with 7 bases lining up with TRBD2. The J call may be faulty, since TRBJ2-7 better matches the DNA end. The sample consisted of blood. The DNA for the CDR3 is TGCAGTGCTAGAGATCGTGCGGGAGTAAACGAGCAGTACTTC. This codes for CSARDRAGVNEQYF.